This TCR beta chain emerged from a study of cytomegalovirus exposure and HLA in healthy donors. Overall study context: For the roughly 400 genotyped donors, roughly 80% fell within the Caucasian-associated ancestry cluster.

Samples came from healthy bone marrow donors. Nominally healthy donors provided the samples, though records likely missed some immune exposures. With 60 Vbeta and 13 Jbeta primers, the PCR was carried out. Generated by immunoSEQ multiplex PCR, the TCRdb table keeps only in-frame clones and is missing some. The sample lists about 86,000 clones; 79% were seen once. Germline CDR1 is SQVTM and CDR2 is ANQGSEA. The CDR3 has 13 amino acids. The J segment lost 1 base and the V segment lost 4 bases, leaving 1 base of the junction unmatched. This TCR derives from a woman in her thirties or forties in good health and CMV-seropositive. The specimen sequenced was PBMCs. The V call is TRBV29-1, the J call TRBJ2-7; 10 bases fit TRBD2. CDR3 residues: CSVGTSGSYEQYF. CDR3 bases: TGCAGCGTTGGGACTAGCGGTTCCTACGAGCAGTACTTC.